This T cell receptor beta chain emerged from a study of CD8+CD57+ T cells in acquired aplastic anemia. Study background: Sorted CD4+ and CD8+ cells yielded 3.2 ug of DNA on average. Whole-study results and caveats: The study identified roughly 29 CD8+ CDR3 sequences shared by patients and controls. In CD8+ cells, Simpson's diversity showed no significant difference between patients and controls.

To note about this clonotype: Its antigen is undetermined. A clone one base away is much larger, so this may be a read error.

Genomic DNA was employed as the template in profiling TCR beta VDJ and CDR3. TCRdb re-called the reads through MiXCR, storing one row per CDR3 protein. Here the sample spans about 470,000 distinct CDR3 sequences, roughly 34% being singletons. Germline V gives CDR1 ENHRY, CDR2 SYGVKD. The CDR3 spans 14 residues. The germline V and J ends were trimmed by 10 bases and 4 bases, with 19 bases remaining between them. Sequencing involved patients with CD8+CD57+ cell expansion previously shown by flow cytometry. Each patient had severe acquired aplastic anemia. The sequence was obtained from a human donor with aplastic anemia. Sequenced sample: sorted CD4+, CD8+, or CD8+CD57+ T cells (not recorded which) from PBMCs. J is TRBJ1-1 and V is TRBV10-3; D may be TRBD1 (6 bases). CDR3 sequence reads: CATGRGQMSTEAFF. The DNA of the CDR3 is TGTGCCACCGGGAGGGGACAAATGAGCACTGAAGCTTTCTTT.